This paragraph reports one T cell receptor beta chain. The table lists this clonotype with a few counts. What this receptor recognizes is not known. No clone much larger than this one lies a single base away; base qualities are absent. This entry is derived from a study of CD8 T cells in ankylosing spondylitis (dated by TCRdb to about 2017). About the investigation overall: The study profiled T cell receptor beta repertoires in healthy donors and ankylosing spondylitis patients to find disease-linked TCR variants. The full study cohort was made up of 25 ankylosing spondylitis patients and fewer than 120 healthy donors. Samples of peripheral blood were taken, and for ankylosing spondylitis patients, synovial fluid was collected as well.

The research as a whole found: Blood from ankylosing spondylitis patients appeared to be characterized by a TCR beta motif made up of about 8 highly homologous amino acid variants. According to the report, matched synovial fluid samples from ankylosing spondylitis patients were significantly enriched for the disease-linked clones. Some of the motif variants had been reported before in the synovial fluid and blood of reactive arthritis patients, a finding that suggests common disease-initiation mechanisms. In peripheral blood, the disease-linked clones were found at relatively low frequencies and had a CD8+ phenotype.

Instrument used: Illumina HiSeq 2500. Quantitative 5'-RACE with molecular barcodes was the method used to prepare the TCR beta libraries. Per the authors' processing: Disease-linked TCR variants were identified with a new computational method built on a probabilistic model of VDJ rearrangement. TCRdb cleaned the public reads at Q25 with fastp, built clones with MiXCR and kept in-frame beta chains. CDR3 protein duplicates are merged, each entry listing the most common genes and DNA. None of the V and J calls come from the authors' own analysis; TCRdb made them. The table for this sample lists some 450,000 distinct CDR3 sequences; 17% of them were counted only once. 1% of the sample is held by the ten biggest clonotypes. The CDR3 runs 12 residues from the cysteine to the phenylalanine. The DNA shown is the 36-base CDR3, in frame from base 1. The junction shows trimming of 4 bases on V and 6 bases on J, plus 11 bases between the germline ends. Reading the germline V gene gives CDR1 SGHRS and CDR2 YFSETQ.

The receptor's source is a male donor with ankylosing spondylitis. The chain links TRBV5-1 with TRBJ2-7; the D segment could be TRBD1, given 6 matching bases. The sequenced material came from blood, either unsorted or a sorted T cell fraction (not recorded which). Here is the DNA: TGCGCCAGCAGCCAACAGGGTACCGAGCAGTACTTC. It encodes CASSQQGTEQYF.